The 11 T cell receptor beta chains below were found in one sample sequenced in a study of shared clonotypes between healthy human individuals. The assay was immunoSEQ multiplex PCR, and TCRdb's table has in-frame clones only and misses some. The sample carries about 1,500,000 clones, 95% to 97% recorded once. Input material: naive CD4+ T cells sorted from blood. Subset meaning: CD45RA+ positively selected. These receptors all come from a man in his thirties or forties in good health.

V usage is TRBV10-3 and J usage is TRBJ2-3; D not resolved. CDR3 length: 13 amino acids. Per germline, CDR1 ENHRY and CDR2 SYGVKD. The ends were cut back, 7 bases at V and 0 bases at J, with 8 bases in the middle. The CDR3 region is CAIKYGSTDTQYF. CDR3 nucleotides: TGTGCCATCAAATACGGAAGCACAGATACGCAGTATTTT.

Comments on this clone: The sample has other DNA sequences that encode this CDR3 too. This chain connects TRBV6-1 to TRBJ2-7, with TRBD2 matching 13 bases. This CDR3 has 15 residues. The V and J ends lost 6 bases and 4 bases, in that order; junction bases with no gene match: 6. The germline V gene encodes CDR1 MNHNS and CDR2 SASEGT. The CDR3 DNA is TGTGCCAGCAGCCCCACTAGCGGGAGGGCTTACGAGCAGTACTTC. Translation: CASSPTSGRAYEQYF.

The chain employs TRBV19 and TRBJ2-1; 8 bases are a match to TRBD1. Germline loops: CDR1 LNHDA, CDR2 SQIVND (reference sequence). The CDR3 loop spans 15 amino acids. V lost 5 bases to trimming and J lost 4 bases; unmatched junction nucleotides: 7. This CDR3 is CASSPGGGQYNEQFF. For the CDR3, the DNA is TGTGCCAGTAGTCCAGGGGGCGGACAGTACAATGAGCAGTTCTTC. Complete variable domain (other parts from reference TRBV19 and TRBJ2-1): DGGITQSPKYLFRKEGQNVTLSCEQNLNHDAMYWYRQDPGQGLRLIYYSQIVNDFQKGDIAEGYSVSREKKESFPLTVTSAQKNPTAFYLCASSPGGGQYNEQFFGPGTRLTVL.

Remarks on this clone: The sample holds other DNA sequences that translate to the same CDR3. The chain uses TRBV28 and TRBJ2-7; D ambiguous. V shed 3 bases and J shed 3 bases, with 6 bases lying between them. The CDR3 is 12 residues long. Germline-derived CDR1 and CDR2 are MDHEN and SYDVKM. The CDR3 sequence: CASSLRDYEQYF. The CDR3 DNA sequence: TGTGCCAGCAGTTTGAGAGACTACGAGCAGTACTTC. The complete variable domain, with remaining parts taken from reference TRBV28 and TRBJ2-7, reads DVKVTQSSRYLVKRTGEKVFLECVQDMDHENMFWYRQDPGLGLRLIYFSYDVKMKEKGDIPEGYSVSREKKERFSLILESASTNQTSMYLCASSLRDYEQYFGPGTRLTVT.

The chain combines TRBV6-6 with TRBJ1-2; 8 nucleotides line up with TRBD1. The V gene's germline CDR1 is MNHNY and CDR2 SVGAGI (reference sequence). This CDR3 is 15 amino acids long. V shed 4 bases and J 3 bases; nucleotides not matched to a gene: 7. CDR3 nucleotide sequence: TGTGCCAGCAGTTCCGGACAGGGCAGGGACTATGGCTACACCTTC. It encodes CASSSGQGRDYGYTF.

V is TRBV5-1 and J is TRBJ2-2, with TRBD1 matching 7 bases. V was pared by 0 bases and J by 7 bases, with 6 bases of the junction left unmatched. Germline values: CDR1 SGHRS, CDR2 YFSETQ. The CDR3 is made up of 15 amino acids. CDR3 residues: CASSLGSTGVGELFF. CDR3 bases: TGCGCCAGCAGCTTGGGGAGCACAGGGGTCGGGGAGCTGTTTTTT.

This clone was counted once. The chain links TRBV5-1 to TRBJ2-7; 7 bases map to TRBD2. V dropped 7 bases and J dropped 3; count of bases not matched to a gene: 7. Looked up from germline, CDR1 is SGHRS and CDR2 is YFSETQ. This CDR3 is 13 amino acids long. The CDR3 loop is CASAAGAHYEQYF. CDR3 bases: TGCGCCAGCGCGGCGGGAGCGCACTACGAGCAGTACTTC.

As regards this clone: Other nucleotide sequences from this sample produce the same CDR3. The genes are TRBV7-2 and TRBJ2-7, with 7 bases matching TRBD1. V gave up 5 bases and J gave up 2 bases; unmatched junction bases: 6. The CDR3 runs to 14 residues. Germline CDR1 is SGHTA and CDR2 is FQGNSA. In DNA, the CDR3 is TGTGCCAGCAGCCGCGACAGGGATACCTACGAGCAGTACTTC. Translating it yields CASSRDRDTYEQYF.

The chain uses TRBV2 and TRBJ2-5, with D perhaps matching TRBD1 (5 bases). The CDR3 consists of 13 residues. Per germline, CDR1 SNHLY and CDR2 FYNNEI. The V end lost 9 bases, the J end lost 1 base, and 12 bases lay between the germline ends. CDR3 DNA: TGTGCCAGTAGACAGCTCTCCCAAGAGACCCAGTACTTC. Translating it yields CASRQLSQETQYF.

The chain has TRBV7-6 and TRBJ2-5; no clear D. Deletions cut 1 base from V and 6 bases from J, with 9 bases between. This CDR3 region has 13 residues. Germline lookup yields CDR1 SGHVS and CDR2 FNYEAQ. Written as DNA, the CDR3 is TGTGCCAGCAGCTTAGACGAGTGGAAGACCCAGTACTTC. Translated: CASSLDEWKTQYF.

This clone has a single count. The V gene is TRBV5-1, the J gene TRBJ1-1, with TRBD1 matching over 9 bases. The V gene end was trimmed by 1 base and the J gene end by 0 bases; junction bases not matched to a gene: 16. The CDR3 runs 20 residues. Germline V lookup: CDR1 SGHRS, CDR2 YFSETQ. The CDR3 loop reads CASSLRWDRAPSGMNTEAFF. CDR3 sequence (DNA): TGCGCCAGCAGCTTGCGTTGGGACAGGGCCCCCTCTGGCATGAACACTGAAGCTTTCTTT.